The rows below give T cell receptor beta chains drawn from one sample of a study of control samples from healthy donors and cancer patients. The method was immunoSEQ multiplex PCR; TCRdb's version includes in-frame clones alone and lacks a portion of them. This sample has about 100,000 clones; roughly 90% occur once, and the top ten carry over 15%. The sample taken for sequencing was blood. The receptors were sampled from a woman between 50 and 59 years old in good health. CDR3s include the opening cysteine and the closing phenylalanine or tryptophan. A D gene is named only where the DNA matches it firmly. For some rows the clone size is stated as once, few or many, or as a class when expanded; others skip it.

TRBV7-2	TRBJ2-1	TRBD2	once	CASRTSGGYNEQFF	TGTGCCAGCAGGACGAGCGGGGGGTACAATGAGCAGTTCTTC
TRBV24-1	TRBJ2-1	.	.	CATSDSGVSRDAAYNEQFF	TGTGCCACCAGTGATTCAGGGGTGAGCCGGGACGCCGCCTACAATGAGCAGTTCTTC
TRBV6-5	TRBJ1-1	.	.	CASSRQVNTEAFF	TGTGCCAGCAGCCGACAGGTGAACACTGAAGCTTTCTTT
TRBV14	TRBJ1-5	.	.	CASSHSANQPQHF	TGTGCCAGCAGCCATTCAGCGAATCAGCCCCAGCATTTT
TRBV5-1	TRBJ2-1	TRBD2	.	CASSLESSGNTKRNEQFF	TGCGCCAGCAGCTTGGAATCTAGCGGGAACACAAAGAGGAATGAGCAGTTCTTC
TRBV3-1/TRBV3-2	TRBJ2-2	TRBD2	.	CASSPLRSGGVGELFF	TGTGCCAGCAGCCCTCTCCGTAGCGGGGGGGTCGGGGAGCTGTTTTTT
TRBV19	TRBJ2-3	TRBD1	.	CASSRGQGIDTQYF	TGTGCCAGTAGTAGGGGACAGGGCATAGATACGCAGTATTTT
TRBV2	TRBJ2-1	.	.	CASGGRAYNEQFF	TGTGCCAGCGGGGGGAGAGCCTACAATGAGCAGTTCTTC
TRBV7-9	TRBJ1-5	TRBD1	.	CASSDATGVQPQHF	TGTGCCAGCAGCGATGCGACAGGGGTTCAGCCCCAGCATTTT
TRBV29-1	TRBJ1-2	.	once	CSVVQGLNYGYTF	TGCAGCGTTGTGCAGGGGCTTAACTATGGCTACACCTTC
TRBV15	TRBJ2-1	TRBD2	.	CATSNSRGGYNEQFF	TGTGCCACCAGCAACTCTCGCGGGGGGTACAATGAGCAGTTCTTC
TRBV7-9	TRBJ1-6	TRBD1	.	CASSSWTGENSPLHF	TGTGCCAGCAGCTCGTGGACAGGGGAAAATTCACCCCTCCACTTT
TRBV3-1/TRBV3-2	TRBJ2-7	.	.	CASSDSYEQYF	TGTGCCAGCAGCGACTCCTACGAGCAGTACTTC
TRBV2	TRBJ2-2	.	.	CASSGRFTGELFF	TGTGCCAGCAGTGGGAGGTTCACCGGGGAGCTGTTTTTT
TRBV19	TRBJ1-1	TRBD1	.	CASRRGGTGDAEAFF	TGTGCCAGTAGGAGGGGGGGCACAGGGGACGCTGAAGCTTTCTTT
TRBV3-1/TRBV3-2	TRBJ1-1	TRBD1	.	CASSQDSRTGGVAFF	TGTGCCAGCAGCCAAGATAGCCGGACAGGGGGGGTGGCTTTCTTT
TRBV4-2	TRBJ2-3	TRBD2	.	CASSQDRSGGAQDTQYF	TGTGCCAGCAGCCAAGATCGGAGCGGGGGGGCCCAAGATACGCAGTATTTT
TRBV12-5	TRBJ2-7	TRBD1	.	CASGLVSGQVTYEQYF	TGTGCTAGTGGTTTGGTATCGGGACAGGTAACCTACGAGCAGTACTTC
TRBV5-1	TRBJ2-5	.	few	CASSTRQSRETQYF	TGCGCCAGCAGCACGAGACAGAGCCGGGAGACCCAGTACTTC
TRBV27	TRBJ1-3	.	.	CASRDLSGNTIYF	TGTGCCAGCAGGGACTTATCTGGAAACACCATATATTTT
TRBV6-2/TRBV6-3	TRBJ1-4	.	.	CASSARQEGTREKLFF	TGTGCCAGCAGTGCGCGCCAGGAAGGGACACGAGAAAAACTGTTTTTT
TRBV4-3	TRBJ2-3	TRBD1	.	CASSQSDRGGADTQYF	TGCGCCAGCAGCCAGTCGGACAGGGGTGGGGCAGATACGCAGTATTTT
TRBV11-2	TRBJ2-2	.	.	CASSPQLVSGELFF	TGTGCCAGCAGCCCCCAACTAGTATCCGGGGAGCTGTTTTTT
TRBV9	TRBJ1-4	.	.	CASSVGGAGEKLFF	TGTGCCAGCAGCGTAGGGGGGGCAGGAGAAAAACTGTTTTTT
TRBV4-1	TRBJ1-6	.	.	CASSLRVSSPLHF	TGCGCCAGCAGCCTGAGAGTTTCGTCACCCCTCCACTTT
TRBV7-9	TRBJ2-5	.	.	CASSLLAGGETQYF	TGTGCCAGCAGCTTATTGGCAGGAGGTGAGACCCAGTACTTC
TRBV6-1	TRBJ1-2	.	.	CASSEAMEFRSLFNYGYTF	TGTGCCAGCAGTGAAGCGATGGAATTTCGATCTCTGTTTAACTATGGCTACACCTTC
TRBV15	TRBJ2-5	TRBD2	.	CATSRNQGLQETQYF	TGTGCCACCAGCAGAAACCAGGGACTACAAGAGACCCAGTACTTC
TRBV6-6	TRBJ2-2	.	.	CASKVRQGSTGELFF	TGTGCCAGCAAAGTCAGGCAGGGGAGCACCGGGGAGCTGTTTTTT
TRBV19	TRBJ2-5	.	.	CASSPTQVETQYF	TGTGCCAGTAGCCCAACGCAGGTAGAGACCCAGTACTTC
TRBV27	TRBJ2-4	.	.	CASSLSGTNKNIQYF	TGTGCCAGCAGTTTATCCGGGACAAATAAAAACATTCAGTACTTC
TRBV27	TRBJ1-2	TRBD1	.	CASSFLGQGRANYGYTF	TGTGCCAGCAGTTTTTTGGGACAGGGAAGAGCTAACTATGGCTACACCTTC
TRBV25-1	TRBJ2-3	.	.	CASSEYGTDTQYF	TGTGCCAGCAGTGAATATGGAACAGATACGCAGTATTTT
TRBV5-6	TRBJ2-7	.	.	CASSGPMSSYEQYF	TGTGCCAGCAGCGGCCCCATGAGCTCCTACGAGCAGTACTTC
TRBV11-2	TRBJ2-7	.	few	CASSAQGYEQYF	TGTGCCAGCAGCGCGCAGGGTTACGAGCAGTACTTC
TRBV24-1	TRBJ1-2	.	.	CATSDTSEPYGYTF	TGTGCCACCAGTGATACCAGTGAGCCTTATGGCTACACCTTC
TRBV18	TRBJ2-1	TRBD2	.	CASSPPSGRAYNEQFF	TGTGCCAGCTCACCACCTAGCGGGAGGGCCTACAATGAGCAGTTCTTC
TRBV10-3	TRBJ1-2	.	.	CAISESEFGYTF	TGTGCCATCAGTGAGTCGGAGTTTGGCTACACCTTC
TRBV18	TRBJ2-3	.	.	CASSPPLKGTDTQYF	TGTGCCAGCTCACCACCGTTAAAGGGCACAGATACGCAGTATTTT
TRBV30	TRBJ1-2	.	.	CALGGFPNYGYTF	TGTGCCCTGGGGGGATTCCCTAACTATGGCTACACCTTC
TRBV7-2	TRBJ2-3	TRBD2	.	CASSVSGGDTDTQYF	TGTGCCAGCAGCGTTAGCGGGGGGGACACAGATACGCAGTATTTT
TRBV18	TRBJ2-3	.	.	CASSPQGGLTDTQYF	TGTGCCAGCTCACCTCAGGGGGGTTTAACAGATACGCAGTATTTT
TRBV7-6	TRBJ2-7	.	few	CASSFNDGYEQYF	TGTGCCAGCAGCTTTAACGACGGATACGAGCAGTACTTC
TRBV27	TRBJ1-2	.	few	CASKGVSGRIGGYTF	TGTGCCAGCAAGGGAGTGTCGGGGCGAATCGGGGGCTACACCTTC
TRBV5-6	TRBJ2-5	TRBD1	.	CASSRDRALETQYF	TGTGCCAGCAGCCGGGACAGGGCGCTGGAGACCCAGTACTTC
TRBV7-2	TRBJ2-1	TRBD2	.	CASSPSGGRRNEQFF	TGTGCCAGCAGCCCTAGCGGGGGAAGAAGAAATGAGCAGTTCTTC
TRBV6-5	TRBJ2-7	.	.	CASRPGLNPYEQYF	TGTGCCAGCAGGCCGGGACTCAACCCCTACGAGCAGTACTTC
TRBV6-5	TRBJ2-1	.	.	CASRTDYHHNEQFF	TGTGCCAGCAGGACGGACTACCACCACAATGAGCAGTTCTTC
TRBV4-3	TRBJ2-1	TRBD1	.	CASSLGQGPTEQFF	TGCGCCAGCAGCCTCGGACAGGGGCCCACCGAGCAGTTCTTC
TRBV6-6	TRBJ1-3	.	few	CATGLGGNTIYF	TGTGCCACAGGACTGGGAGGAAACACCATATATTTT
TRBV9	TRBJ1-2	TRBD1	.	CASSPGTGGYGYTF	TGTGCCAGCAGCCCGGGGACAGGGGGATATGGCTACACCTTC